This record concerns one T cell receptor (beta chain) sequence. The CDR3 sequence is 15 residues long. Germline trimming cut 2 bases from V and 9 bases from J; bases unmatched to any gene: 5. Per the germline V gene, CDR1 is MDHEN and CDR2 is SYDVKM. The data originate from a study of blood T cell repertoires in COVID-19. Study summary: Sources were T cells, B-cell-depleted T cells, or PBMCs; the material itself was cDNA or gDNA.

Methods used by the authors: Estimation of nucleated cell counts was performed using reference gene primer amplification. Clones were sequenced by immunoSEQ multiplex PCR, and TCRdb holds only the in-frame ones, with some missing. V and J calls and clone size follow that table, whereas D and trimming were derived from the DNA. This table holds 300,000 to 350,000 clones, around 91% found once. Sequencing used peripheral blood. The chain combines TRBV28 with TRBJ1-6, with 9 bases identical to TRBD1. This TCR was recovered from a woman aged 18-29 years who had recovered from COVID-19. CDR3 sequence reads: CASSLPGQGASPLHF. The CDR3 nucleotides read TGTGCCAGCAGTTTACCGGGACAGGGCGCTTCACCCCTCCACTTT.